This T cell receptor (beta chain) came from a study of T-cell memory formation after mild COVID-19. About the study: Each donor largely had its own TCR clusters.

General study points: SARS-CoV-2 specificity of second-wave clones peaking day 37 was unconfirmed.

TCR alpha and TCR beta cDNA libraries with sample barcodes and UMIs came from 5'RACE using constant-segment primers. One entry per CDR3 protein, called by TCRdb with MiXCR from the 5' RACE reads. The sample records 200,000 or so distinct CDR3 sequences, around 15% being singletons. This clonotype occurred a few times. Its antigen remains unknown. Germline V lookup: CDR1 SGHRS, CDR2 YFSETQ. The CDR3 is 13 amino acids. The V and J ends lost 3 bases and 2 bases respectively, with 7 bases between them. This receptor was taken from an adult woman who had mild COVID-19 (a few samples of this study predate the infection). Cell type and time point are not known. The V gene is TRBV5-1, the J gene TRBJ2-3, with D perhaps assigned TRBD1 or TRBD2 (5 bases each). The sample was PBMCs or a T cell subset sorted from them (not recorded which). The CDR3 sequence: CASSWGSTDTQYF. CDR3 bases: TGCGCCAGCAGCTGGGGGTCCACAGATACGCAGTATTTT.